This TCR beta chain was sequenced for a study of T cells after yellow fever vaccination. As for the study in general: The SMART-Seq v4 Ultra Low Input method served to prepare the low-cell-number fractions. Whole-study findings and limits: Post-booster samples contained most primary-vaccination clones (about 95% CD4, around 88% CD8). Repertoires obtained by FACS sorting could include abundant clonotypes that entered as contaminants from the bulk population.

Making TCR cDNA involved 5'RACE template switching, which added UMIs and a universal primer site. TCRdb redid the calling of the 5' RACE reads with MiXCR, one entry per CDR3 protein. The table includes 450,000 to 550,000 distinct CDR3 sequences, just over 20% detected once. This clonotype was observed a few times. Its specificity is not known. The CDR3 contains 14 residues. CDR1 and CDR2 from the germline V gene are MNHNS and SASEGT. The J segment lost 5 bases and the V segment lost 5 bases, leaving 5 bases of the junction unmatched. The chain couples TRBV6-1 to TRBJ2-2, with 7 nucleotides matching TRBD2. The origin of this receptor is a man younger than 35 who received the YFV17D yellow fever vaccine. The material sequenced was PBMCs, taken approximately 22 days after the first yellow fever vaccination. In DNA, the CDR3 is TGTGCCAGCAGTACGCGGGGGTGGACCGGGGAGCTGTTTTTT. This gives the protein CASSTRGWTGELFF.